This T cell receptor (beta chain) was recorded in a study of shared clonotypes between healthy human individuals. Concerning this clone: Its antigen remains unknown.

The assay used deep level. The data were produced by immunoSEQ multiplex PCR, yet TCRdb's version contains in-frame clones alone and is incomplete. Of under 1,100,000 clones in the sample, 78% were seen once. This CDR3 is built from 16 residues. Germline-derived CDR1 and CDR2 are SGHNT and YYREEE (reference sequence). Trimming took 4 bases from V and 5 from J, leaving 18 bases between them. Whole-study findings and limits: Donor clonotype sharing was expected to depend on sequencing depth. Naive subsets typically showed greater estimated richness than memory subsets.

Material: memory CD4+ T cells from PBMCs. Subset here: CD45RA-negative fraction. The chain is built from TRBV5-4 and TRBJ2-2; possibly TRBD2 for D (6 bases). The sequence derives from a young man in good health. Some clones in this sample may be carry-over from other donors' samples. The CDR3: CASSPPRGSDTGELFF. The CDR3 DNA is TGTGCCAGCAGCCCCCCCCGGGGGTCGGATACCGGGGAGCTGTTTTTT.